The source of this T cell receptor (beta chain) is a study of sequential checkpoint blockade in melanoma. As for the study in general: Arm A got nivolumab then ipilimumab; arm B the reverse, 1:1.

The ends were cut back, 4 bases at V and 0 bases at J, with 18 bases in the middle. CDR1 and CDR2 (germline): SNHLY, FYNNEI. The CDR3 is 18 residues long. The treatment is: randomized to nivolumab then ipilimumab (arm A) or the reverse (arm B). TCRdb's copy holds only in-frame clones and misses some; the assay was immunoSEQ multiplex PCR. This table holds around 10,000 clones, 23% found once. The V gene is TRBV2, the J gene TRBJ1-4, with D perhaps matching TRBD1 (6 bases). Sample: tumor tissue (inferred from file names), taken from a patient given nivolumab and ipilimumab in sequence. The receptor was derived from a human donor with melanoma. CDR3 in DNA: TGTGCCAGCAGTGTGATAAGGACAGTTGTGGCAACTAATGAAAAACTGTTTTTT. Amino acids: CASSVIRTVVATNEKLFF.